Listed below are T cell receptor beta chains from one sample, sequenced in a study of blood T cell repertoires in COVID-19. Libraries were prepared by immunoSEQ multiplex PCR; TCRdb keeps only in-frame clonotypes and omits some of them. The table lists about 210,000 clones, 80% to 85% of them singletons. Sequenced sample: PBMCs or T cells enriched from blood (not recorded which). The receptor set was obtained from a woman aged 50 to 60 with acute COVID-19. The CDR3 runs from the conserved cysteine through the conserved F or W. Each record gives: J gene, clone size, CDR3 length, V gene, D gene, CDR3 protein, CDR3 DNA. A D gene is named only where the DNA matches it firmly. Expanded clones get a size class; other rows say once, few or many, or leave the size out.

TRBJ2-5	NA	14	TRBV18	TRBD1	CASSPGQGQETQYF	TGTGCCAGCTCACCGGGACAGGGACAAGAGACCCAGTACTTC
TRBJ1-5	few	15	TRBV7-2	TRBD1	CASSPTGGKDQPQHF	TGTGCCAGCAGCCCCACAGGGGGCAAGGATCAGCCCCAGCATTTT
TRBJ2-1	NA	17	TRBV3-1/TRBV3-2	TRBD2	CASSQRQGLAGVNEQFF	TGTGCCAGCAGCCAACGACAGGGACTAGCGGGGGTTAATGAGCAGTTCTTC
TRBJ1-4	NA	13	TRBV19	NA	CASSSEGLEKLFF	TGTGCCAGTAGCTCGGAGGGGCTCGAAAAACTGTTTTTT
TRBJ2-7	NA	14	TRBV28	NA	CASRVRIAAYEQYF	TGTGCCAGCCGGGTAAGAATCGCAGCCTACGAGCAGTACTTC
TRBJ2-1	once	15	TRBV5-1	TRBD2	CASSETGGPFNEQFF	TGCGCCAGCAGCGAGACGGGGGGGCCTTTCAATGAGCAGTTCTTC
TRBJ1-5	NA	13	TRBV5-4	TRBD1	CASSPDRGQPQHF	TGTGCCAGCAGCCCGGACAGGGGCCAGCCCCAGCATTTT
TRBJ1-2	NA	12	TRBV6-5	NA	CASTSDRIGYTF	TGTGCCAGCACCTCCGACAGGATAGGCTACACCTTC
TRBJ2-5	NA	13	TRBV20-1	NA	CSASRGLRETQYF	TGCAGTGCTAGTCGGGGGTTGAGAGAGACCCAGTACTTC
TRBJ1-1	NA	15	TRBV5-1	TRBD1	CASSWGQGANTEAFF	TGCGCCAGCAGCTGGGGACAGGGGGCTAACACTGAAGCTTTCTTT
TRBJ1-6	NA	18	TRBV4-3	TRBD1	CASSQGGWATGGNSPLHF	TGCGCCAGCAGCCAAGGTGGTTGGGCGACAGGGGGTAATTCACCCCTCCACTTT
TRBJ2-1	once	14	TRBV4-3	NA	CASSQGLDRSEQFF	TGCGCCAGCAGCCAAGGACTTGACAGAAGTGAGCAGTTCTTC
TRBJ2-7	NA	15	TRBV5-1	TRBD2	CASSLGAGEYNEQYF	TGCGCCAGCAGCTTGGGTGCGGGAGAGTATAACGAGCAGTACTTC
TRBJ2-7	NA	15	TRBV7-2	TRBD2	CASSPRGGGTYEQYF	TGTGCCAGCAGCCCCCGTGGCGGGGGAACCTACGAGCAGTACTTC
TRBJ1-4	NA	16	TRBV19	TRBD1	CASSPRTGTFNEKLFF	TGTGCCAGTAGTCCCCGGACAGGGACATTTAATGAAAAACTGTTTTTT
TRBJ1-6	few	16	TRBV6-5	NA	CASSYSFQGTGSPLHF	TGTGCCAGCAGTTACTCGTTCCAGGGGACCGGGTCACCCCTCCACTTT
TRBJ2-1	NA	16	TRBV7-3	NA	CASSLMSGRAENEQFF	TGTGCCAGCAGCTTAATGAGTGGTAGAGCGGAAAATGAGCAGTTCTTC
TRBJ2-5	NA	13	TRBV29-1	NA	CSGLRDSGGTQYF	TGCAGCGGCCTCCGGGACTCTGGGGGGACCCAGTACTTC
TRBJ2-7	NA	17	TRBV7-9	TRBD2	CASSLAGTSANRYEQYF	TGTGCCAGCAGCTTAGCCGGGACTAGCGCAAATCGCTACGAGCAGTACTTC
TRBJ2-7	NA	15	TRBV3-1/TRBV3-2	TRBD2	CASSSLGRGKQEQYF	TGTGCCAGCAGCTCATTAGGGAGGGGAAAGCAGGAGCAGTACTTC
TRBJ2-2	NA	17	TRBV7-2	TRBD2	CASSSEWTSGRTGELFF	TGTGCCAGCAGCTCCGAGTGGACTAGCGGGAGGACCGGGGAGCTGTTTTTT
TRBJ2-2	NA	13	TRBV28	NA	CASSLAGSGELFF	TGTGCCAGCAGTTTAGCGGGGAGCGGGGAGCTGTTTTTT
TRBJ1-1	NA	14	TRBV2	NA	CASSPGEGNTEAFF	TGTGCCAGCAGCCCGGGGGAGGGTAACACTGAAGCTTTCTTT
TRBJ1-5	NA	15	TRBV28	TRBD1	CASSTGQGVNQPQHF	TGTGCCAGCAGCACGGGACAGGGCGTGAATCAGCCCCAGCATTTT
TRBJ1-1	NA	14	TRBV5-1	TRBD1	CASSQQGAGTEAFF	TGCGCCAGCAGCCAACAGGGGGCGGGCACTGAAGCTTTCTTT
TRBJ2-5	NA	12	TRBV19	NA	CASSMIGETQYF	TGTGCCAGTAGTATGATCGGAGAGACCCAGTACTTC
TRBJ2-2	few	17	TRBV5-1	TRBD1	CASSLEPGGGNTGELFF	TGCGCCAGCAGCCTAGAGCCAGGGGGCGGGAACACCGGGGAGCTGTTTTTT
TRBJ1-4	few	13	TRBV30	NA	CAWSEDNSEKLFF	TGTGCCTGGAGTGAAGACAACAGTGAAAAACTGTTTTTT
TRBJ2-5	NA	11	TRBV21-1	NA	CASRTRETQYF	TGTGCCAGCAGAACTCGGGAGACCCAGTACTTC
TRBJ2-2	NA	14	TRBV3-1/TRBV3-2	TRBD1	CASSQTRTGGGLFF	TGTGCCAGCAGCCAAACAAGGACAGGGGGCGGGCTGTTTTTT
TRBJ2-7	NA	14	TRBV20-1	NA	CSASRGAGAYEQYF	TGCAGTGCTAGTAGGGGTGCAGGCGCCTACGAGCAGTACTTC
TRBJ1-2	NA	17	TRBV14	TRBD1	CASSQGLRTGLNYGYTF	TGTGCCAGCAGCCAAGGCCTACGGACAGGCCTTAACTATGGCTACACCTTC
TRBJ1-5	medium-sized	16	TRBV28	NA	CASSSSDSDSNQPQHF	TGTGCCAGCAGTTCCTCCGACAGCGATAGCAATCAGCCCCAGCATTTT
TRBJ2-1	NA	15	TRBV7-2	TRBD1	CASSFDLTGVSEQFF	TGTGCCAGCAGCTTCGACCTGACAGGGGTCAGTGAGCAGTTCTTC
TRBJ2-2	NA	16	TRBV28	NA	CASSFPRLDRSGELFF	TGTGCCAGCAGTTTCCCCAGGTTGGATAGATCCGGGGAGCTGTTTTTT
TRBJ1-3	few	17	TRBV5-1	TRBD1	CASSFGQGNRPGNTIYF	TGCGCCAGCAGCTTTGGACAGGGGAATCGTCCTGGAAACACCATATATTTT
TRBJ2-3	NA	17	TRBV4-1	TRBD2	CASSREGASGKPDTQYF	TGCGCCAGCAGCCGGGAGGGGGCTAGCGGGAAGCCAGATACGCAGTATTTT
TRBJ2-2	NA	14	TRBV15	TRBD2	CATSRTRDTGELFF	TGTGCCACCTCTAGGACTAGGGACACCGGGGAGCTGTTTTTT
TRBJ1-2	NA	17	TRBV27	NA	CASSDIGTTPSNYGYTF	TGTGCCAGCAGCGACATCGGGACAACCCCATCGAACTATGGCTACACCTTC
TRBJ1-2	once	16	TRBV2	NA	CASSELPPGIGDGYTF	TGTGCCAGCAGTGAACTCCCTCCAGGGATTGGTGACGGCTACACCTTC
TRBJ2-3	NA	16	TRBV7-2	TRBD2	CASSLTLAGATDTQYF	TGTGCCAGCAGCCTAACACTAGCGGGGGCCACAGATACGCAGTATTTT
TRBJ1-2	NA	15	TRBV7-9	NA	CASSPGQGPPYGYTF	TGTGCCAGCAGCCCCGGGCAGGGGCCCCCCTATGGCTACACCTTC
TRBJ2-7	NA	15	TRBV18	NA	CASSAFQGNNYEQYF	TGTGCCAGCTCAGCCTTTCAGGGGAATAACTACGAGCAGTACTTC
TRBJ1-4	NA	13	TRBV7-2	NA	CASSSYNYEKLFF	TGTGCCAGCAGCTCCTACAACTACGAAAAACTGTTTTTT
TRBJ2-7	NA	14	TRBV2	NA	CASSGRAGAYEQYF	TGTGCCAGCAGTGGTCGGGCAGGGGCCTACGAGCAGTACTTC
TRBJ1-5	NA	17	TRBV11-3	TRBD1	CASSCLWTGRLDQPQHF	TGTGCCAGCAGCTGCCTTTGGACAGGGAGGCTTGATCAGCCCCAGCATTTT
TRBJ2-1	once	16	TRBV18	TRBD2	CASSPNRLAGYNEQFF	TGTGCCAGCTCGCCTAACCGGCTAGCGGGCTACAATGAGCAGTTCTTC
TRBJ2-7	NA	15	TRBV18	TRBD1	CASSPPGTVLYEQYF	TGTGCCAGCTCCCCTCCCGGGACAGTATTATACGAGCAGTACTTC
TRBJ2-7	few	15	TRBV7-2	TRBD1	CASSFPTGSSYEQYF	TGTGCCAGCAGCTTCCCGACAGGGAGCTCCTACGAGCAGTACTTC
TRBJ2-7	NA	14	TRBV14	TRBD1	CASSRGQVSYEQYF	TGTGCCAGCAGCCGAGGACAGGTTTCCTACGAGCAGTACTTC
TRBJ2-7	NA	16	TRBV4-3	NA	CASSQDFGQVTYEQYF	TGCGCCAGCAGCCAAGATTTCGGCCAGGTAACCTACGAGCAGTACTTC
TRBJ2-3	NA	16	TRBV4-1	TRBD2	CASSQLLAASTDTQYF	TGCGCCAGCAGCCAACTGCTAGCGGCTAGCACAGATACGCAGTATTTT
TRBJ2-5	few	16	TRBV6-2/TRBV6-3	NA	CASSPILNQYQETQYF	TGTGCCAGCAGTCCCATTCTTAACCAGTACCAAGAGACCCAGTACTTC
TRBJ1-1	NA	15	TRBV7-3	TRBD1	CASSLSGTGKGEAFF	TGTGCCAGCAGCTTAAGCGGGACAGGGAAGGGTGAAGCTTTCTTT
TRBJ2-5	NA	15	TRBV7-7	TRBD2	CASSLAGATQETQYF	TGTGCTAGCAGCTTAGCGGGGGCCACCCAAGAGACCCAGTACTTC
TRBJ2-2	NA	15	TRBV6-5	TRBD1	CASRLTGGITGELFF	TGTGCCAGCAGATTGACAGGGGGCATCACCGGGGAGCTGTTTTTT
TRBJ1-5	NA	14	TRBV2	NA	CASSVGRSNQPQHF	TGTGCCAGCAGTGTGGGGCGTAGCAATCAGCCCCAGCATTTT
TRBJ2-1	NA	15	TRBV6-1	NA	CASSEWRIFYNEQFF	TGTGCCAGCAGTGAGTGGAGGATCTTCTACAATGAGCAGTTCTTC
TRBJ2-1	NA	16	TRBV5-4	TRBD2	CASSGGLAGIGAEQFF	TGTGCCAGCAGCGGGGGACTAGCGGGAATCGGGGCTGAGCAGTTCTTC
TRBJ2-7	NA	13	TRBV5-1	NA	CASSLENSYEQYF	TGCGCCAGCAGCTTGGAAAACAGCTACGAGCAGTACTTC